This TCR beta chain is drawn from a study of cytomegalovirus exposure and HLA in healthy donors. About the study: Around 80 million unique TCRs from HLA-typed donors were held in an early data release. General study results and limits: Solely CMV serostatus was available to characterize immune exposure. Using the classifier, cytomegalovirus status was reportedly diagnosed with high specificity and sensitivity.

The table lists this clone with a few counts. Antigen unknown. It was with 60 Vbeta and 13 Jbeta primers that the PCR ran. TCRdb's copy holds only in-frame clones and misses some; the assay was immunoSEQ multiplex PCR. In the table there are around 150,000 clones, roughly 72% of which are singletons. This sequence originates from a man in his forties in good health and CMV-seronegative. Sequencing was done on a sample of PBMCs.

CDR3 coding DNA: TGTGCCAGCAGTGATCAGGGAGGCTACGAGCAGTACTTC. Protein: CASSDQGGYEQYF. V and J are TRBV6-5 and TRBJ2-7, with D possibly being TRBD2 (6 bases). V was pared by 5 bases and J by 3 bases, with 11 bases between. CDR1 is MNHEY and CDR2 is SVGAGI in the germline V gene. This CDR3 has 13 amino acids.